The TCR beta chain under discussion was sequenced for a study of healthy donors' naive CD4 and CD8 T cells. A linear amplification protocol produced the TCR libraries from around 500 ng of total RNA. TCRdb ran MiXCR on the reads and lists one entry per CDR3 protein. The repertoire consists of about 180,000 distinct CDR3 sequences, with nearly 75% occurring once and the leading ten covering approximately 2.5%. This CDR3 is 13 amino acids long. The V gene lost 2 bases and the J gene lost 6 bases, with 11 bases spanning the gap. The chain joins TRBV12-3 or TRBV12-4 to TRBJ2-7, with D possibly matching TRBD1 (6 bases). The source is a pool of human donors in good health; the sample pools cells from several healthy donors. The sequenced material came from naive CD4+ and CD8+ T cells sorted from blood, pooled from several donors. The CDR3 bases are TGTGCCAGCAGTTTACACAGGGACGGCGAGCAGTACTTC. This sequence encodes CASSLHRDGEQYF.